The 9 T cell receptor beta chains below all came from one sample that was sequenced in a study of T cell responses to AZD1222 COVID-19 vaccine. Using immunoSEQ multiplex PCR, the repertoire was profiled, and TCRdb retains in-frame clones only, with some absent. The table has about 180,000 clones, 88% seen once. The sample consisted of peripheral blood, taken on day 0 of AZD1222 vaccination. These receptors all stem from an adult in good health.

The CDR3 is CASSQDRGGSGANVLTF. CDR3 DNA sequence: TGCGCCAGCAGCCAAGACCGCGGGGGCTCTGGGGCCAACGTCCTGACTTTC. The chain employs TRBV4-3 and TRBJ2-6; the match to TRBD2 covers 7 bases. The germline V gene has CDR1 LGHNA and CDR2 YSLEER. The CDR3 has 17 residues. The V segment lost 0 bases and the J segment 0 bases; nucleotides outside the gene matches: 2.

V gene TRBV6-5 combines with J gene TRBJ1-2; 8 bases are shared with TRBD1. The germline CDR1 and CDR2 sequences are MNHEY and SVGAGI. V lost 7 bases and J lost 4; bases outside the gene matches: 11. The CDR3 is 15 residues long. The CDR3 DNA sequence: TGTGCCAGCACACCAGGGGCAGGGGGCGCCTATGGCTACACCTTC. This translates into CASTPGAGGAYGYTF.

The gene calls are TRBV28 and TRBJ1-2, with D unclear. V lost 11 bases and J 4 bases, leaving 14 bases between the germline ends. Per the germline V gene, CDR1 is MDHEN and CDR2 is SYDVKM. The CDR3 sequence is 12 residues long. CDR3 amino acids: CAGGRWGYGYTF. DNA of the CDR3: TGTGCCGGCGGCCGGTGGGGCTATGGCTACACCTTC.

V is TRBV19 and J is TRBJ1-2, with 7 bases matching TRBD1. Germline trimming cut 5 bases from V and 4 bases from J; bases unmatched to any gene: 10. Germline CDR1 LNHDA, CDR2 SQIVND (reference sequence). The CDR3 runs 15 residues. The CDR3 loop reads CASSWARRDSYGYTF. The CDR3 region has the DNA TGTGCCAGTAGTTGGGCTCGGAGGGACAGCTATGGCTACACCTTC.

This clone occurred once. V usage is TRBV6-5 and J usage is TRBJ2-1, with D perhaps matching TRBD1 (5 bases). Germline lookup yields CDR1 MNHEY and CDR2 SVGAGI. The V end was cut by 6 bases, the J end by 5 bases, with 8 bases between. The CDR3 is 12 amino acids. The CDR3 loop is CASSRVNNEQFF. The CDR3 bases are TGTGCCAGCAGCAGGGTAAACAATGAGCAGTTCTTC.

This sequence joins TRBV9 and TRBJ2-5, with TRBD2 matching 9 bases. V dropped 0 bases and J dropped 4; count of bases not matched to a gene: 7. The CDR3 totals 16 residues. Germline V CDR1 and CDR2: SGDLS, YYNGEE. The CDR3 DNA follows: TGTGCCAGCAGCGTAGAGGGCGGGGGGGATGTAGAGACCCAGTACTTC. Its translation: CASSVEGGGDVETQYF.

V and J are TRBV27 and TRBJ2-7; 8 bases fit TRBD1. The CDR3 consists of 15 residues. The germline CDR1 and CDR2 sequences are MNHEY and SMNVEV (reference sequence). V was clipped by 6 bases and J by 2 bases; unmatched bases: 9. CDR3 in DNA: TGTGCCAGCAGGAAGGTGGACAGGGACACCTACGAGCAGTACTTC. It specifies CASRKVDRDTYEQYF.

The J gene is TRBJ2-5, the V gene TRBV27; TRBD1 is a possible D gene (6 bases). V was cut by 2 bases and J by 5 bases, with 18 bases left in between. CDR1 and CDR2 (germline): MNHEY, SMNVEV (reference sequence). This CDR3 spans 16 amino acids. CDR3 sequence reads: CASSLNPLPQGETQYF. CDR3 sequence (DNA): TGTGCCAGCAGTTTAAATCCCCTTCCCCAGGGGGAGACCCAGTACTTC.

This rearrangement joins TRBV6-2 or TRBV6-3 to TRBJ1-1, with 9 bases lining up with TRBD1. CDR3 length: 17 residues. Looked up from germline, CDR1 is MNHEY and CDR2 is SVGEGT. V lost 5 bases to trimming and J lost 4 bases; unmatched junction nucleotides: 14. The CDR3 nucleotides are TGTGCCAGCAGTGCCTACTGGGACAGGGAGGCGAGCACTGAAGCTTTCTTT. Translating gives CASSAYWDREASTEAFF.